This T cell receptor beta chain was identified in a study of cytomegalovirus exposure and HLA in healthy donors. Germline assignment: CDR1 LNHDA and CDR2 SQIVND (reference sequence). The CDR3 is 13 residues long. Trimming at V came to 5 bases and at J to 12 bases, leaving 10 bases not matched to a gene. This clone was detected only a few times. 60 Vbeta and 13 Jbeta primers were used in PCR. Assay used: immunoSEQ multiplex PCR; TCRdb lists only in-frame clones, some missing. The sample has approximately 150,000 clones, about 68% seen once; the top ten hold about 2.3%. The chain has TRBV19 and TRBJ1-5; TRBD1 matches 7 bases. This sequence was found in a female donor in good health and CMV-seronegative. Input material: PBMCs. CDR3 sequence (DNA): TGTGCCAGTAGTGTCGGACAGGAAGGGCGCCAGCATTTT. Its protein product is CASSVGQEGRQHF.